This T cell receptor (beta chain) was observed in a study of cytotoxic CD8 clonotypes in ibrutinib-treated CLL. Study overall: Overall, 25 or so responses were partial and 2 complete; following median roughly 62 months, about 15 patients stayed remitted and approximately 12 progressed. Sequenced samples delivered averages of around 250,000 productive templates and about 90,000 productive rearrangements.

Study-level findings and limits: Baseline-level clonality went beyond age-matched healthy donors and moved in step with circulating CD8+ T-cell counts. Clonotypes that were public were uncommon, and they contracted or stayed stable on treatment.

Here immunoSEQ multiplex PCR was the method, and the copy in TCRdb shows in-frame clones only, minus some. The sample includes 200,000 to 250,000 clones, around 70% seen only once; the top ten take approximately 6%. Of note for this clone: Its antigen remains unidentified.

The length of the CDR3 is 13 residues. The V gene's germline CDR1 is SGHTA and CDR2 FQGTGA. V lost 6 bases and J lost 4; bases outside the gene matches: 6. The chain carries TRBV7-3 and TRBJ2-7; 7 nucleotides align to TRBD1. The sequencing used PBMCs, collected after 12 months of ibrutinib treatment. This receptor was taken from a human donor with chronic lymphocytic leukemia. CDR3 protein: CASSYGTDYEQYF. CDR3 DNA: TGTGCCAGCAGTTACGGGACAGATTACGAGCAGTACTTC.